The 14 T cell receptor beta chains below were found in one sample sequenced in a study of shared clonotypes between healthy human individuals. Naive CD8 isolation took CD45RO-negative cells positively selected for CCR7 and excluded terminally differentiated effector memory CD45RA+ cells. Data came from immunoSEQ multiplex PCR; TCRdb stores just in-frame clones and leaves some out. Of around 2.1 million clones in the sample, about 92% were seen once. Sequencing was performed on naive CD8+ T cells from PBMCs. The receptor source for this set is a man aged 18 to 29 in good health. Some clones in this sample may be carry-over from other donors' samples.

This clone was picked up one time. The chain has TRBV21-1 and TRBJ2-7; the D segment call TRBD1 is taken from the table without a DNA check. TRBV21-1 is a pseudogene segment. The CDR3 length is 17 residues. CDR3 sequence (DNA): TGTGCCAGCAGCGGAGAAGGGGACAGCCTTAGCTCCTACGAGCAGTACTTC. Translated: CASSGEGDSLSSYEQYF.

This chain uses TRBV29-1 with TRBJ2-5; unclear D gene. TRBJ2-7 matches the DNA end more closely, so the J call is doubtful. The length of the CDR3 is 12 residues. Germline CDR1 and CDR2: SQVTM and ANQGSEA. The DNA of the CDR3 is TGCAGCGTTGGGCAGATCAAGTACGAGCAGTACTTC. Amino acid sequence: CSVGQIKYEQYF.

Written as DNA, the CDR3 is TGTGCCAGCAGTGATATTAATCTTCGTCCCTACGAGCAGTACTTC. Protein sequence: CASSDINLRPYEQYF. This sequence joins TRBV25-1 and TRBJ2-7; D unclear. Germline V CDR1 and CDR2: MGHDK, SYGVNS. This CDR3 has 15 residues. With 3 bases removed from V and 2 bases from J, the gap between germline ends came to 14 bases.

This clone was counted once. The chain links TRBV6-1 to TRBJ1-4; D uncertain. Germline-derived CDR1 and CDR2 are MNHNS and SASEGT. The CDR3 has 12 amino acids. V was pared by 2 bases and J by 13 bases, with 11 bases between. CDR3 amino acids: CASSEYLDRLFF. CDR3 nucleotides: TGTGCCAGCAGTGAATATTTGGATAGACTGTTTTTT.

The rearrangement links TRBV4-1 to TRBJ2-7, with D possibly TRBD1 on 6 matching bases. The germline CDR1 and CDR2 sequences are MGHRA and YSYEKL. This CDR3 has 14 residues. Trimming cost V 3 bases and J 1 base, with 10 bases left between them. The DNA for the CDR3 is TGCGCCAGCAGCCAGTCTACAGGGTCCTACGAGCAGTACTTC. Its translation is CASSQSTGSYEQYF.

As to this clone: This sample includes further DNA sequences coding for the same CDR3. CDR3 sequence (DNA): TGTGCCTGGAGTGTACTTGGGGACACCGGGGAGCTGTTTTTT. Its protein is CAWSVLGDTGELFF. The V call is TRBV30, the J call TRBJ2-2; D is unclear. Germline-derived CDR1 and CDR2 are GTSNPN and SVGIG (reference sequence). Trimming took 0 bases from V and 3 from J, leaving 8 bases between them. This CDR3 comprises 14 residues.

The V gene is TRBV7-9, the J gene TRBJ2-2; 11 nucleotides line up with TRBD2. Per the germline V gene, CDR1 is SEHNR and CDR2 is FQNEAQ (reference sequence). V shed 3 bases, J shed 2 bases, and the junction held 5 bases outside the gene matches. The CDR3 is 17 amino acids. The CDR3 region is CASSFYSGRANTGELFF. In DNA, the CDR3 is TGTGCCAGCAGCTTCTATAGCGGGAGGGCCAACACCGGGGAGCTGTTTTTT.

The genes are TRBV27 and TRBJ2-2; D remains unclear. Germline CDR1 reads MNHEY; CDR2 reads SMNVEV (reference sequence). The V end lost 3 bases, the J end lost 1 base, and 6 bases lay between the germline ends. This CDR3 is 14 amino acids long. CDR3 in amino acids: CASSFGMNTGELFF. The CDR3 DNA follows: TGTGCCAGCAGTTTTGGGATGAACACCGGGGAGCTGTTTTTT.

The rearrangement uses TRBV11-2 and TRBJ1-3; D unresolved. In germline, CDR1 is SGHAT, CDR2 FQNNGV. Trimming shortened V by 5 bases and J by 0 bases, and 14 bases separated the two germline ends. The CDR3 covers 16 residues. CDR3 amino acids: CASSLSHSSSGNTIYF. The CDR3 DNA reads as TGTGCCAGCAGCCTCAGCCACAGCAGCTCTGGAAACACCATATATTTT.

The chain employs TRBV7-2 and TRBJ2-4; D remains ambiguous. Germline CDR1 and CDR2: SGHTA and FQGNSA. This CDR3 spans 13 amino acids. V lost 5 bases, J lost 6 bases, and 11 bases lay in between. CDR3 sequence (DNA): TGTGCCAGCAGCCCCGGTGGAATAAACATTCAGTACTTC. Translating it yields CASSPGGINIQYF.

The V gene is TRBV5-6, the J gene TRBJ1-2, with D uncertain. The CDR3 is made up of 15 amino acids. Germline lookup yields CDR1 SGHDT and CDR2 YYEEEE. Trimming removed 3 bases at V and 2 bases at J, with 14 bases between. DNA of the CDR3: TGTGCCAGCAGCTCCAACTCGGGCGGAAACTATGGCTACACCTTC. It is translated as CASSSNSGGNYGYTF.

The CDR3 here is CASSWTSPHSDTQYF. As DNA, the CDR3 is TGTGCCAGCAGTTGGACTAGCCCCCATTCGGATACGCAGTATTTT. J is TRBJ2-3 and V is TRBV28, with 8 bases aligning to TRBD2. V shed 4 bases and J 6 bases; nucleotides not matched to a gene: 9. Germline-derived CDR1 and CDR2 are MDHEN and SYDVKM. The length of the CDR3 is 15 residues. The whole variable domain, remainder taken from reference TRBV28 and TRBJ2-3, is DVKVTQSSRYLVKRTGEKVFLECVQDMDHENMFWYRQDPGLGLRLIYFSYDVKMKEKGDIPEGYSVSREKKERFSLILESASTNQTSMYLCASSWTSPHSDTQYFGPGTRLTVL.

This clone was found once. Different DNA sequences within this sample yield the same CDR3. The rearrangement joins TRBV19 to TRBJ2-7; 8 bases match TRBD1. This CDR3 comprises 14 residues. The junction had 5 bases not matched to a gene; V was cut back by 5 bases and J by 2 bases. CDR1 and CDR2 from the germline V gene are LNHDA and SQIVND (reference sequence). The CDR3 sequence is CASSLGQGPYEQYF. For the CDR3, the DNA is TGTGCCAGTAGTCTAGGACAGGGTCCCTACGAGCAGTACTTC.

This clone was seen once. The chain couples TRBV4-3 to TRBJ1-1; D is undetermined. Germline CDR1 and CDR2: LGHNA and YSLEER. The CDR3 totals 17 residues. V shed 4 bases and J shed 0 bases, with 18 bases lying between them. DNA for the CDR3: TGCGCCAGCAGCCGCGGAGTCGCGGGAGCGTTGAACACTGAAGCTTTCTTT. Protein: CASSRGVAGALNTEAFF.